This T cell receptor (beta chain) was recorded in a study of T cell therapy after organ transplantation. At the level of the study: Expansion used a peptide pool of 30 HLA class I and II CMV epitopes. 20 to 29 weeks after therapy completion, long-term post-therapy blood was collected. General study results and limits: Pretherapy CD8 clonality inversely correlated with its fold change after therapy.

Time point denoted: 20-29 weeks after completion of therapy. The table came from immunoSEQ multiplex PCR; TCRdb's copy has only in-frame clones and leaves some out. The table shows approximately 15,000 clones, with 85% occurring only once. This CDR3 is built from 15 residues. Looked up from germline, CDR1 is MNHEY and CDR2 is SMNVEV (reference sequence). The trim removed 7 bases at V and 7 bases at J, leaving 15 bases unmatched. As to this clone: Its antigen is currently unknown.

Material: CD8+ T cells from blood, obtained after autologous CMV-specific T cell therapy. J is TRBJ2-7 and V is TRBV27; 8 positions agree with TRBD2. The sequence was collected from a human patient who had received a solid organ transplant and had CMV disease. Certain T cells may be donor cells from the graft. The DNA for the CDR3 is TGTGCCAGCACCTTCTCCAGCGAGCGGGGGATGGAGCAGTACTTC. It codes for CASTFSSERGMEQYF.